The clone carrying this TCR beta chain was counted once. This sample was taken from a study of shared clonotypes between healthy human individuals. Original handling: Without quality scores, immunoSEQ junctional reads could not be filtered like full-length reads. Here immunoSEQ multiplex PCR was the method, and the copy in TCRdb shows in-frame clones only, minus some. From that table come the V and J calls and clone size; the DNA was used to work out D and trimming. The sample shows about 2,100,000 clones, about 92% of them seen only once. The V gene end was trimmed by 5 bases and the J gene end by 2 bases; junction bases not matched to a gene: 19. The germline CDR1 and CDR2 sequences are MNHEY and SMNVEV (reference sequence). The CDR3 extends over 19 amino acids. CD45RO negativity and positive selection for CCR7 defined naive CD8 cells, a population that excluded terminally differentiated effector memory CD45RA+ cells.

This TCR was sampled from a man younger than 35 in good health. Some clones in this sample may be carry-over from other donors' samples. The sequencing input was naive CD8+ T cells from PBMCs. The V call is TRBV27, the J call TRBJ2-3; 7 bases are a match to TRBD2. The DNA for the CDR3 is TGTGCCAGCAGTCCTGTCCCTCTGACTCGGGAGGCAAACACAGATACGCAGTATTTT. This translates into CASSPVPLTREANTDTQYF.